These 30 T cell receptor beta chains share one sample of origin, sequenced in a study of blood T cell repertoires in COVID-19. Method: immunoSEQ multiplex PCR; TCRdb's copy keeps in-frame clones and lacks some. Among just under 60,000 clones listed, more than 65% were seen once. Sequenced: peripheral blood. Source of these receptors: a man older than 75 with COVID-19, enrolled during active disease.

This clone was counted once. The V and J genes are TRBV19 and TRBJ2-7; tentative D call: TRBD2 (6 bases). This CDR3 is 14 amino acids long. Germline V gives CDR1 LNHDA, CDR2 SQIVND (reference sequence). V was pared by 8 bases and J by 0 bases, with 14 bases between. As DNA, the CDR3 is TGTGCCAGTCGCCCCGACGGGGGCTCCTACGAGCAGTACGTC. The encoded protein is CASRPDGGSYEQYV.

V is TRBV19 and J is TRBJ1-1; possible D gene TRBD1, 5 bases. Germline CDR1 LNHDA, CDR2 SQIVND (reference sequence). V dropped 1 base and J dropped 2 bases, with 17 bases sitting between them. This CDR3 region has 17 residues. The CDR3 sequence: CASSIASLRAKNTEAFF. The CDR3 region has the DNA TGTGCCAGTAGTATAGCATCCCTCAGGGCAAAAAACACTGAAGCTTTCTTT.

The V and J genes are TRBV5-6 and TRBJ2-7; 8 bases are shared with TRBD1. Germline V gene sequence: CDR1 SGHDT, CDR2 YYEEEE. The length of the CDR3 is 15 residues. J lost 5 bases, V lost 3 bases, and 10 bases had no gene match. This CDR3 reads CASSWPGQGINEQYV. CDR3 nucleotides: TGTGCCAGCAGCTGGCCCGGACAGGGAATCAACGAGCAGTACGTC.

In this sample, this clone turned up once. The rearrangement uses TRBV6-4 and TRBJ1-6; D not certain. The germline gives CDR1 MRHNA, CDR2 SNTAGT. V was shortened by 4 bases and J by 7 bases, with 11 bases between the two germline ends. CDR3 length: 14 residues. In DNA, the CDR3 is TGTGCCAGCAGTGTAGAGGCCCTGAATTCACCCCTCCACTTT. Translation: CASSVEALNSPLHF.

The rearrangement uses TRBV5-1 and TRBJ2-3; D is perhaps TRBD2 (6 bases). Germline-derived CDR1 and CDR2 are SGHRS and YFSETQ. The CDR3 runs 14 residues. The V end lost 4 bases, the J end lost 5 bases, and 14 bases lay between the germline ends. CDR3 coding DNA: TGCGCCAGCAGCGGTGCGGGACTGGTAGATACGCAGTATTTT. This encodes CASSGAGLVDTQYF.

The chain has TRBV19 and TRBJ1-5, with TRBD1 matching 10 bases. The CDR3 is made up of 18 amino acids. Germline CDR1 LNHDA, CDR2 SQIVND (reference sequence). V lost 6 bases to trimming and J lost 0 bases; unmatched junction nucleotides: 11. CDR3 residues: CASSRGTGAGYSNQPQHF. As DNA, the CDR3 is TGTGCCAGTAGCCGAGGGACAGGGGCAGGGTATAGCAATCAGCCCCAGCATTTT.

The chain joins TRBV7-2 to TRBJ2-7; 9 nucleotides line up with TRBD2. The V and J ends lost 5 bases and 1 base, in that order; junction bases with no gene match: 15. The germline V gene has CDR1 SGHTA and CDR2 FQGNSA. The CDR3 is 18 residues long. CDR3: CASSPSPRTSVLSYEQYF. For the CDR3, the DNA is TGTGCCAGCAGCCCCAGCCCCCGGACTAGCGTGCTTTCCTACGAGCAGTACTTC.

The chain carries TRBV7-9 and TRBJ1-2; 7 nucleotides align to TRBD1. The junction had 8 bases not matched to a gene; V was cut back by 5 bases and J by 5 bases. CDR1 is SEHNR, CDR2 FQNEAQ, per germline (reference sequence). The CDR3 runs 14 residues. CDR3 in amino acids: CASSTGTALYGYTF. CDR3 DNA: TGTGCCAGCAGCACCGGGACAGCACTTTATGGCTACACCTTC. Variable domain in full (rest from reference TRBV7-9 and TRBJ1-2): DTGVSQNPRHKITKRGQNVTFRCDPISEHNRLYWYRQTLGQGPEFLTYFQNEAQLEKSRLLSDRFSAERPKGSFSTLEIQRTEQGDSAMYLCASSTGTALYGYTFGSGTRLTVV.

The gene calls are TRBV5-1 and TRBJ2-2; 7 nucleotides align to TRBD2. The CDR3 has 16 residues. Germline CDR1 and CDR2: SGHRS and YFSETQ. V gave up 1 base and J gave up 1 base; unmatched junction bases: 4. The chain's CDR3 is CASSLLRGGNTGELFF. The CDR3 bases are TGCGCCAGCAGCTTGCTCCGCGGGGGGAACACCGGGGAGCTGTTTTTT.

This clone appeared a few times. The chain couples TRBV9 to TRBJ1-2; weak D call: TRBD1 (5 bases). In germline, CDR1 is SGDLS, CDR2 YYNGEE. V lost 0 bases, J lost 8 bases, and 14 bases lay in between. The CDR3 loop spans 14 amino acids. CDR3 DNA: TGTGCCAGCAGCGTAGACGGCAGGGCGTACGGCTACACCTTC. It encodes CASSVDGRAYGYTF.

V is TRBV5-3 and J is TRBJ1-5; unclear D gene. TRBV5-3 is given ORF status, its function remaining uncertain. The CDR3 is 16 amino acids. V was trimmed by 0 bases and J by 1 base, leaving 11 bases between them. For the CDR3, the DNA is TGTGCCAGAAGCTTGGGGGAGGGCCGGAGCAATCAGCCCCAGCATTTT. This codes for CARSLGEGRSNQPQHF.

A single count supports this clone. The chain recombines TRBV6-1 with TRBJ2-1; unclear D gene. Germline V gene sequence: CDR1 MNHNS, CDR2 SASEGT. CDR3 length equals 13 residues. V was clipped by 0 bases and J by 13 bases, with 13 bases between them. The CDR3 DNA sequence: TGTGCCAGCAGTGAAGCGGGTCTAGGAGTACAGTTCTTC. It yields the protein CASSEAGLGVQFF.

The gene calls are TRBV6-6 and TRBJ2-1; 7 bases line up with TRBD2. CDR3 length equals 14 residues. J lost 0 bases, V lost 5 bases, and 1 base had no gene match. CDR1 is MNHNY and CDR2 is SVGAGI in the germline V gene (reference sequence). DNA for the CDR3: TGTGCCAGCAGTCGCGGGAGCTCCTACAATGAGCAGTTCTTC. Its protein product is CASSRGSSYNEQFF.

The chain has TRBV7-2 and TRBJ2-2; D may be TRBD1 (5 bases). Per germline, CDR1 SGHTA and CDR2 FQGNSA. The germline V and J ends were trimmed by 3 bases and 4 bases, with 9 bases remaining between them. The CDR3 length is 14 residues. The CDR3 loop is CASSFSQGTGELFF. The CDR3 DNA is TGTGCCAGCAGCTTTTCGCAGGGCACCGGGGAGCTGTTTTTT.

The chain is built from TRBV19 and TRBJ1-3; D perhaps matches TRBD1 (5 bases). CDR3 length equals 15 residues. V gave up 6 bases and J gave up 8 bases, with 20 bases separating them. From germline, CDR1 is LNHDA and CDR2 SQIVND (reference sequence). DNA for the CDR3: TGTGCCAGTAGCAACCGGGGCTTGCGGGGAGACACCATATATTTT. It yields the protein CASSNRGLRGDTIYF.

The CDR3 region is CSATPRETQYF. Written as DNA, the CDR3 is TGCAGTGCTACCCCCCGAGAGACCCAGTACTTC. The V and J genes are TRBV20-1 and TRBJ2-5; D uncertain. Germline V gene data show CDR1 as DFQATT and CDR2 as SNEGSKA (reference sequence). V shed 4 bases and J shed 4 bases, with 7 bases lying between them. CDR3 size: 11 residues.

This clone came up once. This chain links TRBV30 with TRBJ2-2; maybe TRBD2 (5 bases). Germline CDR1 reads GTSNPN; CDR2 reads SVGIG (reference sequence). CDR3 length: 14 residues. The germline V and J ends were trimmed by 4 bases and 1 base, with 10 bases remaining between them. The CDR3 region has the DNA TGTGCCTGGACACTAGGGCAGAACACCGGGGAGCTGTTTTTT. Its translation: CAWTLGQNTGELFF.

This clone was counted a few times. V usage is TRBV3-1 (or the pseudogene TRBV3-2) and J usage is TRBJ2-7; 7 bases agree with TRBD1. J lost 7 bases, V lost 3 bases, and 3 bases had no gene match. CDR1 LGHDT and CDR2 YNNKEL come from the germline V gene (reference sequence). This CDR3 is 12 amino acids long. CDR3 protein: CASSHDRDEQYF. The CDR3, as DNA: TGTGCCAGCAGCCATGACAGGGATGAGCAGTACTTC.

This chain connects TRBV18 to TRBJ2-7, with D unresolved. Germline CDR1 KGHSH, CDR2 LQKENI. The CDR3 length is 15 residues. V was cut by 3 bases and J by 0 bases, with 12 bases left in between. DNA of the CDR3: TGTGCCAGCTCACCTTCCGCCAAGAGCTCCTACGAGCAGTACGTC. Its protein product is CASSPSAKSSYEQYV.

This sequence joins TRBV11-2 and TRBJ2-7; D may be TRBD1 (6 bases). CDR1 SGHAT and CDR2 FQNNGV come from the germline V gene. V was pared by 1 base and J by 7 bases, with 14 bases between. CDR3 length: 14 residues. CDR3 sequence (DNA): TGTGCCAGCAGCTTAGGACAGGTTCGGGGTGAGCAGTACTTC. Residues: CASSLGQVRGEQYF.

This clone has only one observation. V gene TRBV19 combines with J gene TRBJ1-1, with D possibly being TRBD1 (6 bases). V was trimmed by 7 bases and J by 0 bases, leaving 18 bases between them. The CDR3 spans 16 residues. Germline V CDR1 and CDR2: LNHDA, SQIVND (reference sequence). The CDR3 bases are TGTGCCAGTATTAGTAACAGGGCCTCCATGAACACTGAAGCTTTCTTT. Protein sequence: CASISNRASMNTEAFF.

This clone was detected once. CDR3 loop: CSVTGPGRGGLYGYTF. As DNA, the CDR3 is TGCAGCGTTACGGGACCAGGCAGGGGCGGGCTATATGGCTACACCTTC. This rearrangement joins TRBV29-1 to TRBJ1-2; tentative D call: TRBD1 (6 bases). Trimming stripped 5 bases from V and 5 bases from J, with 24 bases between. CDR1 is SQVTM, CDR2 ANQGSEA, per germline. There are 16 residues in the CDR3.

The chain employs TRBV9 and TRBJ1-6; D is possibly TRBD1 (5 bases). The CDR3 sequence is 16 residues long. The V end lost 2 bases, the J end lost 10 bases, and 19 bases lay between the germline ends. In germline, CDR1 is SGDLS, CDR2 YYNGEE. In DNA form, the CDR3 reads TGTGCCAGCAGCGTCGCAGCGGGGGGGACTGGATCACCCCTCCACTTT. It translates to CASSVAAGGTGSPLHF.

The rearrangement joins TRBV5-6 to TRBJ1-6; 9 bases align to TRBD1. The length of the CDR3 is 14 residues. Germline V gives CDR1 SGHDT, CDR2 YYEEEE. Unmatched junction bases numbered 2, after V lost 0 bases and J lost 10 bases. CDR3: CASSLVGQGSPLHF. CDR3 nucleotide sequence: TGTGCCAGCAGCTTGGTGGGACAGGGATCACCCCTCCACTTT.

The genes are TRBV4-1 and TRBJ1-4; D unclear. The V end was cut by 0 bases, the J end by 7 bases, with 18 bases between. This CDR3 region has 17 residues. From germline, CDR1 is MGHRA and CDR2 YSYEKL. This CDR3 is CASSQDPQRALGEKLFF. CDR3 DNA sequence: TGCGCCAGCAGCCAAGATCCTCAGCGGGCCCTAGGTGAAAAACTGTTTTTT.

The CDR3 protein is CASSQRREVSDTQYF. CDR3 DNA sequence: TGTGCCAGCAGCCAACGGCGGGAGGTCTCAGATACGCAGTATTTT. The chain joins TRBV14 to TRBJ2-3; 8 bases map to TRBD2. The length of the CDR3 is 15 residues. Trimming removed 2 bases from V and 4 bases from J; junction bases left unmatched: 5. Germline V gene sequence: CDR1 SGHDN, CDR2 FVKESK. Based on the CDR3 plus reference TRBV14 and TRBJ2-3, the full variable domain is EAGVTQFPSHSVIEKGQTVTLRCDPISGHDNLYWYRRVMGKEIKFLLHFVKESKQDESGMPNNRFLAERTGGTYSTLKVQPAELEDSGVYFCASSQRREVSDTQYFGPGTRLTVL.

The rearrangement links TRBV7-3 to TRBJ1-6, with TRBD1 matching 9 bases. The CDR3 covers 15 residues. With V trimmed by 4 bases and J by 7 bases, 5 bases remained unmatched. Germline V gives CDR1 SGHTA, CDR2 FQGTGA. The CDR3 loop is CASSSGDRDNSPLHF. Written as DNA, the CDR3 is TGTGCCAGCAGCTCGGGGGACAGGGACAATTCACCCCTCCACTTT. The full variable domain, completed using reference TRBV7-3 and TRBJ1-6, is GAGVSQTPSNKVTEKGKYVELRCDPISGHTALYWYRQSLGQGPEFLIYFQGTGAADDSGLPNDRFFAVRPEGSVSTLKIQRTERGDSAVYLCASSSGDRDNSPLHFGNGTRLTVT.

The chain is built from TRBV6-2 or TRBV6-3 and TRBJ1-2; TRBD1 might be the D (6 bases). The germline V gene encodes CDR1 MNHEY and CDR2 SVGEGT. The CDR3 spans 16 residues. Trimming removed 0 bases at V and 3 bases at J, with 14 bases between. The CDR3 nucleotides read TGTGCCAGCAGTTACTCCCGACAGGAGGACTACTATGGCTACACCTTC. As protein: CASSYSRQEDYYGYTF.

The V gene is TRBV4-3, the J gene TRBJ2-3, with 8 bases aligning to TRBD2. J lost 5 bases, V lost 6 bases, and 4 bases had no gene match. The CDR3 runs 13 residues. CDR1 is LGHNA, CDR2 YSLEER, per germline. The chain's CDR3 is CASSQRGGDTQYF. The CDR3 DNA reads TGCGCCAGCAGTCAACGGGGGGGAGATACGCAGTATTTT.

The rearrangement links TRBV2 to TRBJ2-2; perhaps TRBD1 as D (5 bases). This CDR3 region has 13 residues. Deletions cut 5 bases from V and 3 bases from J, with 7 bases between. Germline CDR1 reads SNHLY; CDR2 reads FYNNEI. Written as DNA, the CDR3 is TGTGCCAGCAGTAAGGGGCACACCGGGGAGCTGTTTTTT. Translating gives CASSKGHTGELFF.